This T cell receptor (beta chain) was sequenced in a study of control samples from healthy donors and cancer patients. This CDR3 is 19 amino acids long. Some clones are missing from TCRdb's copy, which holds only in-frame ones; the method was immunoSEQ multiplex PCR. The table includes fewer than 200,000 clones, 90% detected once. The chain joins TRBV12-1 to TRBJ2-1; the D call in the table, TRBD2, was not verified against the DNA. TRBV12-1 is annotated as a pseudogene. The sequencing input was blood. This TCR was sampled from a woman in her 50s in good health. Written as DNA, the CDR3 is TGTGCCAGCAGCTTTGGGGTTAGCGGGGGCGTTAGCTCCTACAATGAGCAGTTCTTC. Amino acids: CASSFGVSGGVSSYNEQFF.